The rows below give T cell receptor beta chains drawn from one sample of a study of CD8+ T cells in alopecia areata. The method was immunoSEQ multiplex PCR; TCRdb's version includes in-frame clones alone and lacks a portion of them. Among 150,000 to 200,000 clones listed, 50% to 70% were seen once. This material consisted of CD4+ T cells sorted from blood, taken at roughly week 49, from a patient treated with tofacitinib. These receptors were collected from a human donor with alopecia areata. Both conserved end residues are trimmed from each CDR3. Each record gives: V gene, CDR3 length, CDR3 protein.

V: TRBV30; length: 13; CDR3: AWSQRQMSYYGYT
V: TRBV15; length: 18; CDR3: ATSRFKLGQGVSGANVLT
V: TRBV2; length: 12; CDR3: ASSALGGAGELF
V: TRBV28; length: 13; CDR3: ASSLFGQGTDTQY
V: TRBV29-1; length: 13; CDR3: SVEDERGGNEKLF
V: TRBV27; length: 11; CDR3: ASSLARTDTQY
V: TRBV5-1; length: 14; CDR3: ASSYLPGQGNSPLH
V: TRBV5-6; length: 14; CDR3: ASSLFRGQGTDTQY
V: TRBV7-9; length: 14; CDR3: ASSLYGTANTGELF
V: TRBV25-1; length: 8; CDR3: ASSELGDT
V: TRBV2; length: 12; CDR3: ASSLAGTTDTQY
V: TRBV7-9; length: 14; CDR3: ASSPTGGDRNYGYT
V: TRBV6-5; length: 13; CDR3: ASSRGGFITDTQY
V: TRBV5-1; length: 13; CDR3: ASSLLGDRNTEAF
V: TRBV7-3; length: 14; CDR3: ASSQSPGQGVNEQY
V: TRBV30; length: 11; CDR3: AWSPGDVEGYT
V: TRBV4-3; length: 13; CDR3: ASSQEAQGGGTQY
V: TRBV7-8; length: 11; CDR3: ASSLVQTVELF
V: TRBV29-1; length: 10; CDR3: SVGGGNQPQH
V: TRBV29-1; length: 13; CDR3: SVVRPMGDRFLYT
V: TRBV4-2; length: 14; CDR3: ASSDDREVTNEKLF
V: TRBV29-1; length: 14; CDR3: SVEGYPNRLNTEAF
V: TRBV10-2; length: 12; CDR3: ASSVQGQTDTQY
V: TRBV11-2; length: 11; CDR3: ASSPGGRTEAF
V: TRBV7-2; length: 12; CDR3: ASSVRQGDTEAF
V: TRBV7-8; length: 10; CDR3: ASSPRTAREY
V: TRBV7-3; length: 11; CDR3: ASSSGTYNEQF
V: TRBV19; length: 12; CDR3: ASSSTATNEKLF
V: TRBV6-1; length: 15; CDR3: ASSDSRQGKGSTEAF
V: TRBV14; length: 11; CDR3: ASSPFVNTEAF
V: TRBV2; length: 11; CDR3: ASSEGVSHEQF
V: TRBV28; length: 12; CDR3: ASTPGDRENEQF
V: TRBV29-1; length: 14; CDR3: SVEKTQGEMGYGYT
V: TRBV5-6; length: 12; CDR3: ASSLGRNNSPLH
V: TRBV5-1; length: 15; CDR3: ASSLRTPGSYNSPLH
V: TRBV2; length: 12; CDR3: ASTPTTQNSPLH
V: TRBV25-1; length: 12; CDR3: ASSDGRGRDTQY
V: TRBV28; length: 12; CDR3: ASRLPGQVYGYT
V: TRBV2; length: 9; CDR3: ASSEDHEQY
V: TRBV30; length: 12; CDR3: ACGTGRLADTQY
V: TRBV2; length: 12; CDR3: AKTRDTMYNEQF
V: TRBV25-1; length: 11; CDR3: ASGSQGNTEAF
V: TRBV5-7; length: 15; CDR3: ASSYWGTGGACTEAF
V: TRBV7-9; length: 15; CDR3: ASSLGLGDSFGNEQF
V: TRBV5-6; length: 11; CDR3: ASSSDSIAEAF
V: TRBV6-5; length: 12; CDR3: ASSYGGLGEKLF
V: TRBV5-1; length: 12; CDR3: ASSLTGGLETQY